Below, one TCR beta chain is given with its context. Clones were read by immunoSEQ multiplex PCR, and TCRdb kept only the in-frame ones, dropping some. The sample lists tens of thousands of clones; approximately 76% were seen once. This CDR3 is 14 amino acids long. Trimming removed 1 base at V and 8 bases at J, with 10 bases between. CDR1 and CDR2 from the germline V gene are SGHRS and YFSETQ. The data are from a study of radiotherapy plus CTLA-4 blockade in lung cancer. About the research overall: There were objective responses in roughly 17% of patients, and roughly 32% had disease control.

Sequencing used peripheral blood, obtained from a patient treated with radiotherapy plus ipilimumab. J is TRBJ1-6 and V is TRBV5-1; maybe TRBD1 (5 bases). This clonotype originated in a human donor with non-small cell lung cancer whose response to radiotherapy plus ipilimumab could not be evaluated. Some clones in this sample may be carry-over from other donors' samples. CDR3 region: CASSLYVGDSPLHF. CDR3 in DNA: TGCGCCAGCAGCTTGTATGTAGGGGATTCACCCCTCCACTTT.